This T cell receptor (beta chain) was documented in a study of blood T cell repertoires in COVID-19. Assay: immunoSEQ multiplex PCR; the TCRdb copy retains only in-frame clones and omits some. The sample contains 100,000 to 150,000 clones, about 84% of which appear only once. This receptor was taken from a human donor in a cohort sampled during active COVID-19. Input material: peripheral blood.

The DNA for the CDR3 is TGTGCCACCAGTGATGGTGTTCAGGGTGGCGACGAGCAGTACTTC. This translates into CATSDGVQGGDEQYF. The J gene is TRBJ2-7, the V gene TRBV24-1, with D perhaps TRBD1 (5 bases). CDR1 is KGHDR, CDR2 SFDVKD, per germline. V was shortened by 3 bases and J by 5 bases, with 16 bases between the two germline ends. This CDR3 region has 15 residues.